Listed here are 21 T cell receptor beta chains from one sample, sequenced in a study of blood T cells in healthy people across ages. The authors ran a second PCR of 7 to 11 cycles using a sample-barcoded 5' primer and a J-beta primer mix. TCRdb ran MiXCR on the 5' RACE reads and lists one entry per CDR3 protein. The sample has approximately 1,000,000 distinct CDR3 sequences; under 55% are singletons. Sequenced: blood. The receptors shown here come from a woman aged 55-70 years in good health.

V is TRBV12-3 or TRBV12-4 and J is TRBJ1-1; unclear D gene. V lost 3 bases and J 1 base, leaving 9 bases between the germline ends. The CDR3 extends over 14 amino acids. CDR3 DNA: TGTGCCAGCAGTTTGGAGTGGGAGAACACTGAAGCTTTCTTT. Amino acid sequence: CASSLEWENTEAFF.

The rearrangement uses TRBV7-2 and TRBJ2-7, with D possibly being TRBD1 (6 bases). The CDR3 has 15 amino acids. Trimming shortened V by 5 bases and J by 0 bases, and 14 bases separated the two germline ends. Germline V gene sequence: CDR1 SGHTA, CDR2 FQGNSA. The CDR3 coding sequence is TGTGCCAGCAGCCCAGGGGAGAGCGTCTCCTACGAGCAGTACTTC. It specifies CASSPGESVSYEQYF.

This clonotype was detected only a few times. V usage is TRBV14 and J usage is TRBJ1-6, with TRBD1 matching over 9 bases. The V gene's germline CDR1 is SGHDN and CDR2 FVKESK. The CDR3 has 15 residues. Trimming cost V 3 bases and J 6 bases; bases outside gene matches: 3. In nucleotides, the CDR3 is TGTGCCAGCAGCCATTCGACAGGGGGTAATTCACCCCTCCACTTT. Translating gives CASSHSTGGNSPLHF. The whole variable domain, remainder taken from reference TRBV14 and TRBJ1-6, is EAGVTQFPSHSVIEKGQTVTLRCDPISGHDNLYWYRRVMGKEIKFLLHFVKESKQDESGMPNNRFLAERTGGTYSTLKVQPAELEDSGVYFCASSHSTGGNSPLHFGNGTRLTVT.

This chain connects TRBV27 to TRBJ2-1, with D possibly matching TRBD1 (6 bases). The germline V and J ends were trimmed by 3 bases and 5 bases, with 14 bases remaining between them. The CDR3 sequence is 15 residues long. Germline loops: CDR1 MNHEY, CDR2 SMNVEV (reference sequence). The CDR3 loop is CASSFSQEGDNEQFF. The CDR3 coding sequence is TGTGCCAGCAGTTTTTCGCAAGAGGGGGACAATGAGCAGTTCTTC.

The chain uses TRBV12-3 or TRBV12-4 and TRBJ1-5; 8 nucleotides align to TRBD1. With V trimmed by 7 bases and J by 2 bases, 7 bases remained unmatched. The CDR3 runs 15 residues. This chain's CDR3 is CASTTGGQGNQPQHF. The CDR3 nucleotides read TGTGCCAGCACGACTGGGGGACAGGGCAATCAGCCCCAGCATTTT.

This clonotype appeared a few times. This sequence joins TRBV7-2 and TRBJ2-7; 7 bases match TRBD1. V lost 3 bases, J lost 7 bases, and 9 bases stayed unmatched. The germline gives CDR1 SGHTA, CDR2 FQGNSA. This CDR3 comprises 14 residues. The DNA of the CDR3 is TGTGCCAGCAGCTTCGACAGGGCCTGGGGAGAGCAGTACTTC. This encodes CASSFDRAWGEQYF.

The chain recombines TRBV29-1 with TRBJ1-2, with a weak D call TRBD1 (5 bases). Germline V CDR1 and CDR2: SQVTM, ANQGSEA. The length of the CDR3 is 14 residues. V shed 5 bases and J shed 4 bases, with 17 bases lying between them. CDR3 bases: TGCAGCGTTCCAAGGGACCAGGCTGGCTATGGCTACACCTTC. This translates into CSVPRDQAGYGYTF.

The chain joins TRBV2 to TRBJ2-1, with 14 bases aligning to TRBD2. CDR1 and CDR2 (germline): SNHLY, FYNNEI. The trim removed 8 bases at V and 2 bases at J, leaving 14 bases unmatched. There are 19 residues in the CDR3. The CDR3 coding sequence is TGTGCCAGCCCTAAGAGGGGGGGACTAGCGGGAGAAACCTACAATGAGCAGTTCTTC. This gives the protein CASPKRGGLAGETYNEQFF.

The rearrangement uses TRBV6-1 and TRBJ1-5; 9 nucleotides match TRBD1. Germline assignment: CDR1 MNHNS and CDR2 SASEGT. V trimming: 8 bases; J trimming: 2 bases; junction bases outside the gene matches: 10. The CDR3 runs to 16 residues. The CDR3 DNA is TGTGCCAGCGGGGACAGGGCCCCTTTAGGCAATCAGCCCCAGCATTTT. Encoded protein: CASGDRAPLGNQPQHF.

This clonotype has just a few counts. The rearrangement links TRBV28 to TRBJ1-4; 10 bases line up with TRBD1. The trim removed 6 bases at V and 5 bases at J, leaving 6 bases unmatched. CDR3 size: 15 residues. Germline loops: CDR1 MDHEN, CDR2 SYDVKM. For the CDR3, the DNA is TGTGCCAGCAGCTCCCCGGGACAGGGGAATGAAAAACTGTTTTTT. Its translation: CASSSPGQGNEKLFF.

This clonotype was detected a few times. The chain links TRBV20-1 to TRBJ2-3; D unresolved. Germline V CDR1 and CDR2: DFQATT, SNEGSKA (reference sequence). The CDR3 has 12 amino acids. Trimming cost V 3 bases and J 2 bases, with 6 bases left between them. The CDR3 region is CSARALTDTQYF. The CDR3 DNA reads TGCAGTGCTAGGGCCCTCACAGATACGCAGTATTTT.

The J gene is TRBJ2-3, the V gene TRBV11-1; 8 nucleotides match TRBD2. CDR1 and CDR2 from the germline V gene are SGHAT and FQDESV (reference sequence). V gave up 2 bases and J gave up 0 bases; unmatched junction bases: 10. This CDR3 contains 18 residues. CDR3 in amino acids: CASSLPPRGGASTDTQYF. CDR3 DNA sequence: TGTGCCAGCAGCTTACCCCCCCGGGGGGGGGCTAGCACAGATACGCAGTATTTT.

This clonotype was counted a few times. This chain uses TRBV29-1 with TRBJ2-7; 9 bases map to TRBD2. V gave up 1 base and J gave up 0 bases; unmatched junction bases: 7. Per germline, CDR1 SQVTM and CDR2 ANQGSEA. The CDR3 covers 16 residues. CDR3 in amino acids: CSVEGVAGVFSYEQYF. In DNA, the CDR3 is TGCAGCGTTGAAGGGGTAGCGGGAGTCTTCTCCTACGAGCAGTACTTC.

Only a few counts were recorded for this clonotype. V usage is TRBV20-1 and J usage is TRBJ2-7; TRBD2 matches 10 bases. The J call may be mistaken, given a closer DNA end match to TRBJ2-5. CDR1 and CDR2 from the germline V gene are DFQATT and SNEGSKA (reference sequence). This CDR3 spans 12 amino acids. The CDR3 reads CSVSGRGETQYF. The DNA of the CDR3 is TGCAGTGTCAGCGGGAGGGGAGAGACCCAGTACTTC.

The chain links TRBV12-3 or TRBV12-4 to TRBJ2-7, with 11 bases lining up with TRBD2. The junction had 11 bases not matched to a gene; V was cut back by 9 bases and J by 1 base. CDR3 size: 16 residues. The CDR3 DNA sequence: TGTGCCAGAAGCCTAGGGACTAGCGGCCCGTCCTACGAGCAGTACTTC. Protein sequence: CARSLGTSGPSYEQYF.

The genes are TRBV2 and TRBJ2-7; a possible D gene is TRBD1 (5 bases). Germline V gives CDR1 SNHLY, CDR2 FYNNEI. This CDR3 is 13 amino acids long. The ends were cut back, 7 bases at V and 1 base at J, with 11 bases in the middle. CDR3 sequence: CASKTDHSYEQYF. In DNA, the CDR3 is TGTGCCAGCAAGACAGACCATTCCTACGAGCAGTACTTC.

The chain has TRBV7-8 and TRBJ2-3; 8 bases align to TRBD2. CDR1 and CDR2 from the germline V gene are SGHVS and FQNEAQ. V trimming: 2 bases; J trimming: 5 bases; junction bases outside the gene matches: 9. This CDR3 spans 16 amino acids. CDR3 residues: CASSLYGRASGDTQYF. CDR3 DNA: TGTGCCAGCAGCTTATACGGGAGGGCCTCGGGAGATACGCAGTATTTT. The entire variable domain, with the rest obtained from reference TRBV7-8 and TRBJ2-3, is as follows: GAGVSQSPRYKVAKRGQDVALRCDPISGHVSLFWYQQALGQGPEFLTYFQNEAQLDKSGLPSDRFFAERPEGSVSTLKIQRTQQEDSAVYLCASSLYGRASGDTQYFGPGTRLTVL.

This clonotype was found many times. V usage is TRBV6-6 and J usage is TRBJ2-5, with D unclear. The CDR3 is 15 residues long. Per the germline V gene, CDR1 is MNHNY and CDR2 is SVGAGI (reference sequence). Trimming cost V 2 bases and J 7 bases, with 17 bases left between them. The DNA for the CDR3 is TGTGCCAGCAGTTACGACGGTGCTAGTTCTAGGACCCAGTACTTC. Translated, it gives CASSYDGASSRTQYF.

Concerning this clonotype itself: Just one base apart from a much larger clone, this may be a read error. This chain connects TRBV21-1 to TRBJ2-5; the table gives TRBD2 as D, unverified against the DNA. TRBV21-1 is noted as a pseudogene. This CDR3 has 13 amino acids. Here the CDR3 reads CARILADKETQYF. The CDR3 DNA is TGTGCCAGGATACTAGCGGATAAAGAGACCCAGTACTTC.

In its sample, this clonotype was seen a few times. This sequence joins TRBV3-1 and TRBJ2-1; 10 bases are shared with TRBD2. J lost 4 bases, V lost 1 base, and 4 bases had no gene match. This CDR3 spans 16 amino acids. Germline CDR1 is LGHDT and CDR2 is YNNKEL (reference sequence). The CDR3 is CASSQGAGGNYNEQFF. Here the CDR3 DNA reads TGTGCCAGCAGCCAAGGAGCGGGAGGGAATTACAATGAGCAGTTCTTC.

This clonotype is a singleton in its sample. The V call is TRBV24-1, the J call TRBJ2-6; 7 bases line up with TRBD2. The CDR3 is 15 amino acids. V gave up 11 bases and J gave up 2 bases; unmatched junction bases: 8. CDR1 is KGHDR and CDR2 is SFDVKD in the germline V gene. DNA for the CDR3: TGTGCCATCCAAGGTGGGGGGGCTGGGGCCAACGTCCTGACTTTC. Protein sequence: CAIQGGGAGANVLTF.